A single sample gave rise to the 7 T cell receptor beta chains below, sequenced in a study of T cells after posttransplantation cyclophosphamide. Clones were sequenced by immunoSEQ multiplex PCR, and TCRdb holds only the in-frame ones, with some missing. Among tens of thousands of clones listed, about 94% were seen once. The sample taken for sequencing was PBMCs. The source of these receptors is a woman in her 30s in good health and a related stem cell transplant donor.

The rearrangement links TRBV27 to TRBJ1-1, with TRBD1 as a possible D gene (5 bases). Germline CDR1 is MNHEY and CDR2 is SMNVEV (reference sequence). V gave up 5 bases and J gave up 0 bases, with 10 bases separating them. The CDR3 consists of 14 residues. CDR3 residues: CASSPRDLNTEAFF. DNA of the CDR3: TGTGCCAGCAGTCCCAGGGACCTGAACACTGAAGCTTTCTTT.

This chain links TRBV5-4 with TRBJ2-3; D is unresolved. The CDR3 consists of 12 residues. V lost 5 bases to trimming and J lost 6 bases, with 10 bases between them. Germline V gives CDR1 SGHNT, CDR2 YYREEE (reference sequence). In DNA, the CDR3 is TGTGCCAGCAGTGTCGGCGAGGATACGCAGTATTTT. Translating gives CASSVGEDTQYF.

The chain employs TRBV2 and TRBJ1-2; 10 bases fit TRBD1. The germline CDR1 and CDR2 sequences are SNHLY and FYNNEI. The CDR3 is 12 residues long. The trim removed 8 bases at V and 8 bases at J, leaving 5 bases unmatched. The CDR3 DNA sequence: TGTGCCAGCGGCTGGGACAGGGGCGGCTACACCTTC. This encodes CASGWDRGGYTF.

This sequence joins TRBV6-1 and TRBJ1-3; 9 nucleotides align to TRBD1. The CDR3 is made up of 18 amino acids. With 2 bases clipped from V and 0 bases from J, the junction kept 8 bases outside the gene matches. Germline CDR1 MNHNS, CDR2 SASEGT. The CDR3 DNA reads as TGTGCCAGCAGTGAACAAGCCGGGACAGGGAGCTCTGGAAACACCATATATTTT. Translating gives CASSEQAGTGSSGNTIYF.

The gene calls are TRBV5-8 and TRBJ2-1; 8 nucleotides align to TRBD2. V was clipped by 4 bases and J by 8 bases; unmatched bases: 11. Germline V gene lookup returns CDR1 SGHTS and CDR2 YDEGEE. This CDR3 is built from 15 residues. Written as DNA, the CDR3 is TGTGCCAGCAGCCGGCGGAGCGGGGGAGGCGATGAGCAGTTCTTC. It codes for CASSRRSGGGDEQFF.

The chain couples TRBV7-2 to TRBJ2-3, with TRBD1 matching over 7 bases. The ends lost 0 bases at V and 6 bases at J; junction bases unmatched: 9. CDR1 and CDR2 (germline): SGHTA, FQGNSA. This CDR3 is built from 16 residues. As DNA, the CDR3 is TGTGCCAGCAGCTTAGCGCTCCCAGGGGGTTCGGATACGCAGTATTTT. Translating gives CASSLALPGGSDTQYF.

The chain recombines TRBV30 with TRBJ2-7; D ambiguous. CDR1 GTSNPN and CDR2 SVGIG come from the germline V gene (reference sequence). The CDR3 is 12 residues long. The V end lost 3 bases, the J end lost 9 bases, and 15 bases lay between the germline ends. The CDR3 loop is CAWRNGRRTQYF. CDR3 coding DNA: TGTGCCTGGAGAAACGGCCGGAGAACGCAGTACTTC.